This entry describes one T cell receptor beta chain. Both 60 Vbeta primers and 13 Jbeta primers went into the PCR. Sequencing was performed with immunoSEQ multiplex PCR; in TCRdb, only in-frame clones are kept and a portion is missing. Here the sample spans approximately 140,000 clones, about 85% being singletons. This sample was taken from a study of cytomegalovirus exposure and HLA in healthy donors. Specimen: PBMCs. This TCR was sampled from a human donor in good health.

The CDR3 coding sequence is TGCGCCAGCAGCCAAGTATTTTCCGGACTAGCGGGAGGAGGTAGAACGCAGTATTTT. Translation gives CASSQVFSGLAGGGRTQYF. The rearrangement joins TRBV4-1 to TRBJ2-3, with 14 nucleotides matching TRBD2. The CDR3 loop spans 19 amino acids. Germline values: CDR1 MGHRA, CDR2 YSYEKL. V lost 1 base, J lost 9 bases, and 15 bases stayed unmatched.